Listed below are T cell receptor beta chains from one sample, sequenced in a study of PD-1 blockade in mismatch repair-deficient tumors. Libraries were prepared by immunoSEQ multiplex PCR; TCRdb keeps only in-frame clonotypes and omits some of them. Among tens of thousands of clones, 65% to 85% were seen once, and the ten largest hold about 2.4%. Sequenced material: peripheral blood, taken 12 weeks after starting pembrolizumab. The source is an adult with mismatch repair-deficient cancer. Both conserved end residues are part of each CDR3. A D gene is named only where the DNA matches it firmly.

>TRBJ2-3|TRBD2|TRBV11-2
TGTGCCAGCAGCTTAACAAATCTAGCGGGAGGGCTCGTGACAGATACGCAGTATTTT
CASSLTNLAGGLVTDTQYF
>TRBJ2-5|.|TRBV5-5
TGTGCCAGCAGCTTGGAGGCCGGGTTGGAGACCCAGTACTTC
CASSLEAGLETQYF
>TRBJ2-3|TRBD1|TRBV9
TGTGCCAGCAGCCACTCGGGACAGGGAGTAGATACGCAGTATTTT
CASSHSGQGVDTQYF
>TRBJ2-7|TRBD1|TRBV30
TGTGCCTGGCTGACACCGGGACAGCAATCCTACGAGCAGTACTTC
CAWLTPGQQSYEQYF
>TRBJ2-5|TRBD2|TRBV27
TGTGCCAGCAAACGACTAGCGGGATTAAGTGAGACCCAGTACTTC
CASKRLAGLSETQYF
>TRBJ2-3|.|TRBV7-9
TGTGCCAGCAGTCTGACGGAGCTCCGCGATACGCAGTATTTT
CASSLTELRDTQYF
>TRBJ2-2|.|TRBV11-3
TGTGCCAGCAGCTTAGAGGTCGAGGAGAACACCGGGGAGCTGTTTTTT
CASSLEVEENTGELFF
>TRBJ1-1|.|TRBV18
TGTGCCAGCTCACCACAGGCGAACACTGAAGCTTTCTTT
CASSPQANTEAFF
>TRBJ2-3|TRBD2|TRBV6-4
TGTGCCAGCAGTGAGATGGGGGGGACCTACACAGATACGCAGTATTTT
CASSEMGGTYTDTQYF
>TRBJ2-1|.|TRBV20-1
TGCAGTGCTGACTCAGTGAATGAGCAGTTCTTC
CSADSVNEQFF
>TRBJ2-2|TRBD1|TRBV29-1
TGCAGCGTTGCCGGGACAGGAGTCACCGGGGAGCTGTTTTTT
CSVAGTGVTGELFF
>TRBJ2-1|.|TRBV7-2
TGTGCCAGCAGAGCGGACTTGCGTGCGGATGAGCAGTTCTTC
CASRADLRADEQFF